One sample yielded the 22 T cell receptor beta chains listed below, sequenced in a study of blood T cells in healthy people across ages. It was with a sample-barcoded 5' primer and a J-beta primer mix that a second PCR of roughly 7 to 12 cycles was run. Using its own MiXCR run on the 5' RACE reads, TCRdb lists one record per CDR3 protein. The sample consists of just under 550,000 distinct CDR3 sequences, 24% of them appearing once. These data are also associated with another study on T cells of mothers and their children.

Sequences were obtained from blood. The receptor set was obtained from a boy younger than 18 in good health.

This clonotype came up a few times. At one end the junction does not follow the germline gene, possibly because of a read error. V usage is TRBV7-2 and J usage is TRBJ1-2; D gene unclear. The germline V gene has CDR1 SGHTA and CDR2 FQGNSA. This CDR3 spans 13 amino acids. The CDR3 sequence: CASSFNANYGYTF. DNA for the CDR3: TGTGCCAGCAGCTTTAACGCTAATTATGGCTACACCTTC.

The genes are TRBV5-1 and TRBJ1-2, with 10 bases that match TRBD1. The trim removed 0 bases at V and 6 bases at J, leaving 2 bases unmatched. Germline V gives CDR1 SGHRS, CDR2 YFSETQ. CDR3 length equals 14 residues. The CDR3 protein is CASSLAGTGDGYTF. The CDR3 DNA reads TGCGCCAGCAGCTTGGCCGGGACAGGGGATGGCTACACCTTC. The full variable domain, rest sourced from reference TRBV5-1 and TRBJ1-2, is KAGVTQTPRYLIKTRGQQVTLSCSPISGHRSVSWYQQTPGQGLQFLFEYFSETQRNKGNFPGRFSGRQFSNSRSEMNVSTLELGDSALYLCASSLAGTGDGYTFGSGTRLTVV.

This clonotype has only a few counts. A read error may explain this, as a much larger clone is one base away. The chain employs TRBV28 and TRBJ2-5; D is undetermined. Germline CDR1 and CDR2: MDHEN and SYDVKM. This CDR3 spans 16 amino acids. CDR3 amino acids: CAGSLVLSEVQETQYF. The CDR3 DNA reads as TGTGCCGGCAGTTTGGTCCTATCAGAAGTCCAAGAGACCCAGTACTTC.

This clonotype turned up a few times. The V and J genes are TRBV2 and TRBJ1-1; no clear D gene. V was cut by 7 bases and J by 6 bases, with 18 bases left in between. CDR1 and CDR2 (germline): SNHLY, FYNNEI. The CDR3 length is 14 residues. The CDR3 sequence: CASTYARTQAEAFF. The CDR3 DNA sequence: TGTGCCAGCACTTACGCCAGAACTCAAGCTGAAGCTTTCTTT.

The table lists this clonotype with many counts. CDR3 DNA sequence: TGTGCCAGCAGCTTAGACAGGGGTCCCCAAGAGACCCAGTACTTC. Amino acid sequence: CASSLDRGPQETQYF. The chain is built from TRBV11-2 and TRBJ2-5; maybe TRBD1 (6 bases). V lost 0 bases and J 1 base, leaving 9 bases between the germline ends. Germline CDR1 SGHAT, CDR2 FQNNGV. This CDR3 region has 15 residues.

Many counts were recorded for this clonotype. The chain uses TRBV9 and TRBJ2-7; D perhaps matches TRBD2 (6 bases). Trimming stripped 5 bases from V and 7 bases from J, with 25 bases between. Germline values: CDR1 SGDLS, CDR2 YYNGEE. CDR3 length equals 16 residues. The CDR3 DNA reads TGTGCCAGCAGTCCCGGAGTAACTAGCTCCACTCAAGAGCAGTACTTC. Translating gives CASSPGVTSSTQEQYF.

This chain links TRBV2 with TRBJ1-2, with 8 bases fitting TRBD1. The CDR3 is 13 residues long. Germline trimming cut 6 bases from V and 8 bases from J; bases unmatched to any gene: 8. Germline lookup yields CDR1 SNHLY and CDR2 FYNNEI. DNA for the CDR3: TGTGCCAGCAGGCCGACAGGGGTTGAAGGCTACACCTTC. It specifies CASRPTGVEGYTF.

CDR3 residues: CASSLGLAGGPEETQYF. The CDR3 DNA sequence: TGTGCCAGCAGCTTAGGTTTAGCGGGAGGGCCGGAAGAGACCCAGTACTTC. The chain uses TRBV13 and TRBJ2-5; TRBD2 aligns across 11 bases. The CDR3 is 17 residues long. CDR1 is PRHDT, CDR2 FYEKMQ, per germline (reference sequence). Trimming removed 0 bases from V and 3 bases from J; junction bases left unmatched: 6. Supplemented by reference TRBV13 and TRBJ2-5, the full variable domain reads AAGVIQSPRHLIKEKRETATLKCYPIPRHDTVYWYQQGPGQDPQFLISFYEKMQSDKGSIPDRFSAQQFSDYHSELNMSSLELGDSALYFCASSLGLAGGPEETQYFGPGTRLLVL.

The CDR3 DNA is TGTGCCAGCAGCGGGTGCGCATTGGGACTAGCGGGAGGGCTTCCGTCCGGGGAGCTGTTTTTT. Translation: CASSGCALGLAGGLPSGELFF. The rearrangement joins TRBV21-1 to TRBJ2-2; TRBD2, as called in the table, went unchecked against the DNA. TRBV21-1 is a recognized pseudogene. The CDR3 is 21 residues long.

This clonotype was counted between two and nine times. V is TRBV18 and J is TRBJ1-6; 10 bases fit TRBD1. The CDR3 has 16 residues. Germline V gene data show CDR1 as KGHSH and CDR2 as LQKENI. V dropped 6 bases and J dropped 1; count of bases not matched to a gene: 3. CDR3 loop: CASSRDRGSYNSPLHF. The DNA of the CDR3 is TGTGCCAGCTCCCGGGACAGGGGATCCTATAATTCACCCCTCCACTTT. Variable domain in full (rest from reference TRBV18 and TRBJ1-6): NAGVMQNPRHLVRRRGQEARLRCSPMKGHSHVYWYRQLPEEGLKFMVYLQKENIIDESGMPKERFSAEFPKEGPSILRIQQVVRGDSAAYFCASSRDRGSYNSPLHFGNGTRLTVT.

The chain links TRBV19 to TRBJ2-3, with 10 bases fitting TRBD2. This CDR3 region has 16 residues. Germline V gene lookup returns CDR1 LNHDA and CDR2 SQIVND (reference sequence). The V segment lost 7 bases and the J segment 1 base; nucleotides outside the gene matches: 8. The DNA of the CDR3 is TGTGCCAGTACCAATGACGGGACTAGCGGCACAGATACGCAGTATTTT. Amino acid sequence: CASTNDGTSGTDTQYF.

The V call is TRBV14, the J call TRBJ2-5; the match to TRBD2 covers 10 bases. The J call may be mistaken, given a closer DNA end match to TRBJ2-1. The CDR3 contains 14 residues. Germline loops: CDR1 SGHDN, CDR2 FVKESK. The CDR3 sequence is CASSHPQGLAEQFF. As DNA, the CDR3 is TGTGCCAGCAGCCACCCCCAGGGACTAGCGGAGCAGTTCTTC.

DNA for the CDR3: TGTGCCAGCAGCTTGCAGACCGCGGGGGGGCCCAATGAGCAGTTCTTC. This gives the protein CASSLQTAGGPNEQFF. The chain is built from TRBV5-5 and TRBJ2-1, with 9 bases that match TRBD2. With 1 base clipped from V and 6 bases from J, the junction kept 8 bases outside the gene matches. CDR1 and CDR2 from the germline V gene are SGHKS and YYEKEE (reference sequence). This CDR3 spans 16 amino acids.

J is TRBJ2-4 and V is TRBV20-1; no reliable D call. The V gene's germline CDR1 is DFQATT and CDR2 SNEGSKA (reference sequence). The CDR3 covers 19 residues. V lost 7 bases, J lost 9 bases, and 37 bases lay in between. The CDR3: CSGINAEYTRLSSWGIQYF. In nucleotides, the CDR3 is TGCAGTGGTATCAACGCAGAGTATACTCGTCTGAGCTCTTGGGGCATTCAGTACTTC.

The chain recombines TRBV19 with TRBJ2-5; 10 bases are shared with TRBD2. The germline gives CDR1 LNHDA, CDR2 SQIVND (reference sequence). The CDR3 loop spans 15 amino acids. The junction had 8 bases not matched to a gene; V was cut back by 7 bases and J by 3 bases. The CDR3 loop reads CASTDSGGIKETQYF. The CDR3 bases are TGTGCCAGTACCGATAGCGGGGGGATTAAAGAGACCCAGTACTTC. Full variable domain (rest looked up from reference TRBV19 and TRBJ2-5): DGGITQSPKYLFRKEGQNVTLSCEQNLNHDAMYWYRQDPGQGLRLIYYSQIVNDFQKGDIAEGYSVSREKKESFPLTVTSAQKNPTAFYLCASTDSGGIKETQYFGPGTRLLVL.

In this sample, this clonotype turned up a few times. The V call is TRBV20-1, the J call TRBJ2-4; 10 nucleotides line up with TRBD1. Germline V gene lookup returns CDR1 DFQATT and CDR2 SNEGSKA (reference sequence). The CDR3 sequence is 14 residues long. The junction had 6 bases not matched to a gene; V was cut back by 7 bases and J by 3 bases. CDR3 DNA: TGCAGTGGTGACAGGGGGCAAGGCAAAAACATTCAGTACTTC. Encoded protein: CSGDRGQGKNIQYF.

The chain employs TRBV6-6 and TRBJ1-1, with TRBD1 matching over 10 bases. Germline loops: CDR1 MNHNY, CDR2 SVGAGI (reference sequence). The ends lost 2 bases at V and 2 bases at J; junction bases unmatched: 8. This CDR3 comprises 17 residues. CDR3 in amino acids: CASSYRWDRGLNTEAFF. CDR3 coding DNA: TGTGCCAGCAGTTACCGTTGGGACAGGGGCTTAAACACTGAAGCTTTCTTT.

This clonotype has only a few counts. This sequence joins TRBV4-3 and TRBJ2-7; D is unresolved. Germline CDR1 and CDR2: LGHNA and YSLEER. This CDR3 spans 15 amino acids. The ends were cut back, 2 bases at V and 9 bases at J, with 20 bases in the middle. The DNA for the CDR3 is TGCGCCAGCAGCCAAACAAGCCCGTTCGACCGGAGGCAGTACTTC. This gives the protein CASSQTSPFDRRQYF.

This clonotype has a handful of counts. The rearrangement links TRBV28 to TRBJ1-4; 7 positions match TRBD1. CDR1 MDHEN and CDR2 SYDVKM come from the germline V gene. V shed 6 bases, J shed 6 bases, and the junction held 10 bases outside the gene matches. The length of the CDR3 is 15 residues. CDR3 in amino acids: CASSKTGNTDEKLFF. Here the CDR3 DNA reads TGTGCCAGCAGCAAGACAGGGAATACGGATGAAAAACTGTTTTTT.

The chain couples TRBV27 to TRBJ2-1, with TRBD2 matching 13 bases. The CDR3 has 21 residues. The germline gives CDR1 MNHEY, CDR2 SMNVEV (reference sequence). The trim removed 6 bases at V and 0 bases at J, leaving 17 bases unmatched. The CDR3 sequence: CASRNQGLAGPLPSSYNEQFF. As DNA, the CDR3 is TGTGCCAGCAGAAACCAGGGACTAGCGGGGCCACTCCCTAGCTCCTACAATGAGCAGTTCTTC.

The genes are TRBV2 and TRBJ2-1; 7 bases agree with TRBD2. Germline V lookup: CDR1 SNHLY, CDR2 FYNNEI. This CDR3 has 16 amino acids. The junction had 5 bases not matched to a gene; V was cut back by 1 base and J by 2 bases. Here the CDR3 DNA reads TGTGCCAGCAGTGAAGGGCCGGGACTACCCTACAATGAGCAGTTCTTC. Amino acids: CASSEGPGLPYNEQFF.

This clonotype has a handful of counts. CDR3 DNA: TGTGCCACCAGCACCGGCCTAGGGGAGACCCAGTACTTC. Its translation is CATSTGLGETQYF. This chain connects TRBV15 to TRBJ2-5; D is unclear. With 4 bases removed from V and 5 bases from J, the gap between germline ends came to 11 bases. Germline CDR1 is LNHNV and CDR2 is YYDKDF (reference sequence). CDR3 length: 13 residues.